This T cell receptor (beta chain) was sequenced for a study of OX40 agonist ivuxolimab in advanced cancers. A note on the overall study: Ivuxolimab was a fully human IgG2 agonistic monoclonal antibody targeting the costimulatory receptor OX40 (CD134). Intravenous ivuxolimab was administered to patients every 2 weeks at six dose levels: 0.01, 0.1, 0.3, 1.5, 3 and 10 mg/kg. Among the 52 dose-escalation patients, approximately 20 had hepatocellular carcinoma, some 15 melanoma, 9 renal cell carcinoma and 9 head and neck cancer. In the dose-escalation cohort, approximately 80% of patients were male, and the mean age was approximately 60 years with a range of roughly 23 to 90. Prior anti-PD-1, anti-PD-L1 or anti-CTLA-4 therapy was permitted, and checkpoint inhibitors had been received by around 39% of dose-escalation patients. Partial responses occurred in three dose-escalation patients: two with cutaneous melanoma and one with hepatocellular carcinoma. The purpose of peripheral TCRbeta sequencing was to test whether ivuxolimab changed TCR sequence diversity and led to clonal T-cell expansion. The monotherapy dose-escalation portion (N of about 47 patients) of the phase I ivuxolimab trial is reported in the paper. Beyond this particular receptor, the publication reports: In partial responders in the 0.1-3.0 mg/kg groups, normalized peripheral clonal expansion was found to be among the lowest, especially among CD8+ T cells. After ivuxolimab, expanded clones were on average more numerous among CD8+ T cells than among CD4+ T cells. The antigen specificity of the clonally expanded peripheral T cells was not determined. At doses of 0.1 to 3.0 mg/kg, clonal expansion of both CD4+ and CD8+ blood T cells was observed from baseline to week 6. Low levels of normalized T-cell clonal expansion were also shown by some nonresponding patients.

Notes on this clone: Its recognized antigen is unknown. The input lacks base qualities; no much larger clone sits a single base away.

To sequence the TCRbeta CDR3 region, genomic DNA was isolated from the sorted cells. The immunoSEQ Assay was used for sequencing of TCRbeta CDR3 regions. In TCRdb, the immuneACCESS table is reduced to in-frame sequences with V and J assigned. These tables do not hold every clone; where another copy was compared, an unresolved V gene accounts for under half, and the others remain unexplained. Recorded for this sample are roughly 64,000 clones; about 81% of them occurred a single time. The ten largest clones add up to roughly 2.1% of the sample. The CDR3 goes from the cysteine to the phenylalanine over 15 residues. This entry keeps only the CDR3 DNA: 45 bases, framed from base 1. V is shortened by 4 bases, J by 5 bases, and the region joining them spans 14 bases. CDR1 SEHNR and CDR2 FQNEAQ are derived from the germline V gene (reference sequence). The trial excluded patients who had a history of autoimmune disease or were on systemic immunosuppression. In every dose cohort, peripheral blood was drawn for TCR sequencing at baseline, cycle 4 day 1, and cycle 7 day 1. The samples were drawn from a first-in-human, open-label, multicenter phase I dose-escalation trial of ivuxolimab. Adults with locally advanced or metastatic melanoma, renal cell carcinoma, hepatocellular carcinoma or head and neck squamous cell carcinoma were enrolled in the trial. Before TCR sequencing, CD4+ T cells and CD8+ T cells were sorted from peripheral blood as separate populations.

Sample: CD4+ or CD8+ T cells sorted from blood, taken in a trial of the OX40 agonist ivuxolimab. The sequence was obtained from an adult with an advanced solid tumor such as melanoma, head and neck, liver or kidney cancer. This sequence uses TRBV7-9 and TRBJ2-2; the D segment is perhaps TRBD1 or TRBD2, each sharing 5 matched bases. The CDR3 corresponds to CASSSWGSRTGELFF. At the DNA level, the sequence is TGTGCCAGCAGCTCCTGGGGGTCTCGGACCGGGGAGCTGTTTTTT.